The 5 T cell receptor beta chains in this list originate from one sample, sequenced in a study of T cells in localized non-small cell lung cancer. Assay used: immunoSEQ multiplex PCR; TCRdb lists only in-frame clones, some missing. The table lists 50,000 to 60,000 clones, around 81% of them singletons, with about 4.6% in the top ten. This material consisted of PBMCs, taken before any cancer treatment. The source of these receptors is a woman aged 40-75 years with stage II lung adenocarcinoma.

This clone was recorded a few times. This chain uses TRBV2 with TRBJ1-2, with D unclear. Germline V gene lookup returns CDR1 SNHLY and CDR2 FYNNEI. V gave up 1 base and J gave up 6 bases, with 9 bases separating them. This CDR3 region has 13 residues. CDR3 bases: TGTGCCAGCAGTGAAGAGGGTTATGATGGCTACACCTTC. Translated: CASSEEGYDGYTF.

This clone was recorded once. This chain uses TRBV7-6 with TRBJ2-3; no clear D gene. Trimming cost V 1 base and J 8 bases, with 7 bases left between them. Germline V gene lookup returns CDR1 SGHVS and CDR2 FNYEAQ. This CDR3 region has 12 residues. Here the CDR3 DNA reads TGTGCCAGCAGCTTAGGGGTGGCTACGCAGTATTTT. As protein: CASSLGVATQYF.

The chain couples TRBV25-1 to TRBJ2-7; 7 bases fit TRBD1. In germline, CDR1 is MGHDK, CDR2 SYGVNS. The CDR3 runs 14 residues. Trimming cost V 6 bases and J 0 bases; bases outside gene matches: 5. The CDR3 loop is CASSLRDSSYEQYF. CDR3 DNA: TGTGCCAGCAGCCTCCGGGACAGCTCCTACGAGCAGTACTTC.

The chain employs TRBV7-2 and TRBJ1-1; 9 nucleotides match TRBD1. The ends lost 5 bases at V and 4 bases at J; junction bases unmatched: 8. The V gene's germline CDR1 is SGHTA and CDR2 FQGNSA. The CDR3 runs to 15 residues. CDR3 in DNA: TGTGCCAGCAGCCGGGACAGGGCGGTGAGCACTGAAGCTTTCTTT. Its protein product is CASSRDRAVSTEAFF.

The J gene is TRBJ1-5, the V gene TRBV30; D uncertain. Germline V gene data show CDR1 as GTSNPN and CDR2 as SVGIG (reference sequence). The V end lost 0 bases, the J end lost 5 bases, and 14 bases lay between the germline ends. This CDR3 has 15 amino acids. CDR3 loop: CAWSVHRSGHQPQHF. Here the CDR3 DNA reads TGTGCCTGGAGTGTACACCGGTCCGGGCATCAGCCCCAGCATTTT.